These 32 T cell receptor beta chains were all obtained from the same sample, sequenced in a study of blood T cell repertoires in COVID-19. Assay: immunoSEQ multiplex PCR; the TCRdb copy retains only in-frame clones and omits some. The sample has about half a million clones; 89% are singletons. Sequencing was carried out using peripheral blood. These receptors all come from a man between 18 and 35 years old with COVID-19, enrolled during active disease.

The V call is TRBV2, the J call TRBJ2-1; weak D call: TRBD2 (5 bases). Per the germline V gene, CDR1 is SNHLY and CDR2 is FYNNEI. This CDR3 comprises 14 residues. Between the trimmed V and J ends, which lost 3 bases and 9 bases, there was a span of 15 bases. The CDR3 sequence is CASSEIASPIEQFF. The DNA for the CDR3 is TGTGCCAGCAGTGAGATAGCTAGCCCCATTGAGCAGTTCTTC.

The chain has TRBV6-5 and TRBJ1-1, with D hard to call. Germline CDR1 is MNHEY and CDR2 is SVGAGI. Trimming stripped 8 bases from V and 4 bases from J, with 11 bases between. The CDR3 is 12 amino acids. CDR3: CASARVGTEAFF. In DNA form, the CDR3 reads TGTGCCAGCGCGCGTGTTGGCACTGAAGCTTTCTTT.

This sequence joins TRBV7-8 and TRBJ2-2; 15 bases agree with TRBD2. The CDR3 is made up of 19 amino acids. V dropped 4 bases and J dropped 0; count of bases not matched to a gene: 6. CDR1 is SGHVS and CDR2 is FQNEAQ in the germline V gene. CDR3 in amino acids: CASSSRGLAGGSNTGELFF. The CDR3 nucleotides read TGTGCCAGCAGCTCTCGGGGACTAGCGGGGGGCTCGAACACCGGGGAGCTGTTTTTT.

The J gene is TRBJ2-1, the V gene TRBV24-1, with 13 positions matching TRBD2. The junction had 5 bases not matched to a gene; V was cut back by 3 bases and J by 1 base. Germline V CDR1 and CDR2: KGHDR, SFDVKD. The CDR3 spans 18 residues. CDR3 amino acids: CATSDPRLAGGSYNEQFF. The CDR3 bases are TGTGCCACCAGTGATCCACGACTAGCGGGAGGTTCCTACAATGAGCAGTTCTTC.

The V and J genes are TRBV7-9 and TRBJ2-5, with 7 nucleotides matching TRBD2. The germline V gene has CDR1 SEHNR and CDR2 FQNEAQ (reference sequence). The CDR3 extends over 14 amino acids. V shed 1 base, J shed 4 bases, and the junction held 3 bases outside the gene matches. The CDR3 coding sequence is TGTGCCAGCAGCTTAGGTACTAGCGTAGAGACCCAGTACTTC. Amino acid sequence: CASSLGTSVETQYF.

This chain joins TRBV5-4 and TRBJ2-1; 10 nucleotides line up with TRBD2. CDR3 length: 15 residues. J lost 9 bases, V lost 0 bases, and 6 bases had no gene match. Germline V lookup: CDR1 SGHNT, CDR2 YYREEE (reference sequence). The CDR3 sequence: CASSLESGGAGEQFF. CDR3 in DNA: TGTGCCAGCAGCTTGGAAAGCGGGGGGGCCGGTGAGCAGTTCTTC.

The J gene is TRBJ1-1, the V gene TRBV4-2; D is uncertain. CDR3 size: 17 residues. Germline V gene lookup returns CDR1 LGHNA and CDR2 YNFKEQ. Trimming took off 1 base at V and 0 bases at J, with 15 bases between the two ends. Here the CDR3 DNA reads TGTGCCAGCAGCCAAGGTACGGGAGCCCGGATGAACACTGAAGCTTTCTTT. Protein product: CASSQGTGARMNTEAFF.

This clone appeared a single time. This chain connects TRBV4-2 to TRBJ1-2; the match to TRBD1 covers 7 bases. V lost 6 bases and J lost 2; bases outside the gene matches: 3. The CDR3 totals 13 residues. The germline CDR1 and CDR2 sequences are LGHNA and YNFKEQ. CDR3 coding DNA: TGTGCCAGCAGGACAGGGCCGAACTATGGCTACACCTTC. It specifies CASRTGPNYGYTF.

The CDR3 spells CASSYQRGKVNTEAFF. The CDR3 nucleotides are TGTGCCAGCAGTTACCAAAGGGGAAAAGTTAACACTGAAGCTTTCTTT. The genes are TRBV6-5 and TRBJ1-1, with a weak D call TRBD1 (5 bases). This CDR3 spans 16 amino acids. CDR1 is MNHEY and CDR2 is SVGAGI in the germline V gene. Trimming pared 2 bases from V and 2 bases from J, leaving 15 bases between.

The chain joins TRBV12-3 or TRBV12-4 to TRBJ1-2; D is unclear. V lost 6 bases and J 2 bases, leaving 10 bases between the germline ends. The CDR3 spans 13 residues. The CDR3 DNA reads as TGTGCCAGCAGCACCACGAGGAACTATGGCTACACCTTC. Protein: CASSTTRNYGYTF.

The CDR3, as DNA: TGCGCCAGCAGCCAATCCGGGACAGCTAAACTTAATGAGCAGTTCTTC. It specifies CASSQSGTAKLNEQFF. The chain recombines TRBV5-1 with TRBJ2-1; 7 bases are a match to TRBD1. The J segment lost 7 bases and the V segment lost 4 bases, leaving 14 bases of the junction unmatched. The CDR3 is 16 residues long. Germline values: CDR1 SGHRS, CDR2 YFSETQ.

The chain has TRBV5-4 and TRBJ2-1, with D perhaps TRBD2 (5 bases). Trimming stripped 4 bases from V and 4 bases from J, with 18 bases between. The germline V gene encodes CDR1 SGHNT and CDR2 YYREEE (reference sequence). The CDR3 loop spans 16 amino acids. The CDR3 bases are TGTGCCAGCAGCCCGCCTGGTCAGAGGGCATACAATGAGCAGTTCTTC. Its translation: CASSPPGQRAYNEQFF.

V is TRBV7-5 and J is TRBJ2-6; TRBD1, the table's D call, was not compared with the DNA. TRBV7-5 is labeled a pseudogene. The CDR3 spans 18 residues. The CDR3 bases are TGTGTCAGAAGCTTAGGTCGCAGGGTTAGCTCTGGGGCCAACGTCCTGACTTTC. Its translation is CVRSLGRRVSSGANVLTF.

The chain recombines TRBV2 with TRBJ1-2, with no clear D. CDR3 length: 11 residues. Trimming stripped 6 bases from V and 10 bases from J, with 12 bases between. The germline gives CDR1 SNHLY, CDR2 FYNNEI. The CDR3 reads CASSEYLLYTF. The DNA for the CDR3 is TGTGCCAGCAGCGAGTACCTACTCTACACCTTC. The variable domain in full, completed from reference TRBV2 and TRBJ1-2, reads EPEVTQTPSHQVTQMGQEVILRCVPISNHLYFYWYRQILGQKVEFLVSFYNNEISEKSEIFDDQFSVERPDGSNFTLKIRSTKLEDSAMYFCASSEYLLYTFGSGTRLTVV.

This chain uses TRBV4-1 with TRBJ2-5; 8 nucleotides align to TRBD2. The V and J ends lost 1 base and 5 bases, in that order; junction bases with no gene match: 6. The CDR3 length is 15 residues. The germline CDR1 and CDR2 sequences are MGHRA and YSYEKL. This chain's CDR3 is CASSQVAGMSETQYF. In DNA form, the CDR3 reads TGCGCCAGCAGCCAAGTAGCGGGGATGTCGGAGACCCAGTACTTC.

The V gene is TRBV7-9, the J gene TRBJ2-3, with D possibly matching TRBD1 (6 bases). CDR1 SEHNR and CDR2 FQNEAQ come from the germline V gene (reference sequence). V was trimmed by 4 bases and J by 3 bases, leaving 11 bases between them. The CDR3 runs to 14 residues. The CDR3 reads CASSSSRGTDTQYF. CDR3 DNA sequence: TGTGCCAGCAGCTCGAGCAGGGGAACAGATACGCAGTATTTT.

This clone has only a few counts. The V gene is TRBV5-4, the J gene TRBJ2-2; weak D call: TRBD2 (6 bases). V was trimmed by 1 base and J by 1 base, leaving 11 bases between them. Germline-derived CDR1 and CDR2 are SGHNT and YYREEE (reference sequence). The CDR3 is made up of 16 amino acids. The CDR3 region has the DNA TGTGCCAGCAGCTTGCTCCCGCGGGGGAACACCGGGGAGCTGTTTTTT. It is translated as CASSLLPRGNTGELFF. Based on the CDR3 plus reference TRBV5-4 and TRBJ2-2, the full variable domain is ETGVTQSPTHLIKTRGQQVTLRCSSQSGHNTVSWYQQALGQGPQFIFQYYREEENGRGNFPPRFSGLQFPNYSSELNVNALELDDSALYLCASSLLPRGNTGELFFGEGSRLTVL.

The J gene is TRBJ2-4, the V gene TRBV3-1 (or the pseudogene TRBV3-2); D may be TRBD2 (6 bases). The V end was cut by 0 bases, the J end by 2 bases, with 11 bases between. The CDR3 consists of 16 residues. Germline CDR1 reads LGHDT; CDR2 reads YNNKEL (reference sequence). The CDR3 region has the DNA TGTGCCAGCAGCCAAGACGGGAGAAGGACCAAAAACATTCAGTACTTC. Translation gives CASSQDGRRTKNIQYF.

V gene TRBV27 combines with J gene TRBJ2-5; D gene uncertain. CDR1 and CDR2 from the germline V gene are MNHEY and SMNVEV (reference sequence). The CDR3 is made up of 13 amino acids. Trimming took 4 bases from V and 2 from J, leaving 8 bases between them. The CDR3, as DNA: TGTGCCAGCAGTTCCAATCCACAAGAGACCCAGTACTTC. Residues: CASSSNPQETQYF.

The CDR3 here is CASSTASGGVYNEQFF. The CDR3 nucleotides read TGTGCCAGCAGTACCGCTAGCGGGGGGGTGTACAATGAGCAGTTCTTC. The chain couples TRBV6-2 or TRBV6-3 to TRBJ2-1; 12 bases match TRBD2. The ends lost 5 bases at V and 4 bases at J; junction bases unmatched: 6. CDR1 is MNHEY and CDR2 is SVGEGT in the germline V gene. The CDR3 is made up of 16 amino acids.

CDR3 coding DNA: TGTGCCAGCAGCTCTGGATCCGGGACTAGCGGTTACAATGAGCAGTTCTTC. Its protein product is CASSSGSGTSGYNEQFF. This sequence joins TRBV11-3 and TRBJ2-1; 11 bases map to TRBD2. This CDR3 is 17 amino acids long. The V and J ends lost 4 bases and 4 bases, in that order; junction bases with no gene match: 9. CDR1 and CDR2 from the germline V gene are SGHNT and YENEEA.

This chain uses TRBV3-1 (or the pseudogene TRBV3-2) with TRBJ2-1; 8 bases agree with TRBD2. The CDR3 totals 17 residues. Germline CDR1 and CDR2: LGHDT and YNNKEL (reference sequence). J was trimmed by 4 bases and V by 4 bases; bases with no gene match: 12. CDR3 DNA: TGTGCCAGCAGCCCCGGGGGGGGGCGGCGGATGTACAATGAGCAGTTCTTC. It codes for CASSPGGGRRMYNEQFF.

This rearrangement joins TRBV7-2 to TRBJ2-1; TRBD1 agrees at 7 bases. Germline CDR1 and CDR2: SGHTA and FQGNSA. The CDR3 sequence is 17 residues long. V lost 0 bases, J lost 4 bases, and 9 bases stayed unmatched. The CDR3 is CASSLAPPGQMYNEQFF. In DNA, the CDR3 is TGTGCCAGCAGCTTAGCTCCCCCGGGACAGATGTACAATGAGCAGTTCTTC.

The CDR3: CASSFGGAREQFF. The CDR3 DNA follows: TGTGCCAGCAGCTTCGGAGGAGCCCGGGAGCAGTTCTTC. The rearrangement joins TRBV7-9 to TRBJ2-1, with D possibly matching TRBD2 (5 bases). This CDR3 spans 13 amino acids. Germline V gene lookup returns CDR1 SEHNR and CDR2 FQNEAQ (reference sequence). Trimming stripped 3 bases from V and 10 bases from J, with 13 bases between.

To note about this clone: Other DNA sequences of this sample code for an identical CDR3. The J gene is TRBJ1-3, the V gene TRBV4-1; 7 bases match TRBD1. The trim removed 4 bases at V and 2 bases at J, leaving 2 bases unmatched. The germline CDR1 and CDR2 sequences are MGHRA and YSYEKL. The CDR3 sequence is 14 residues long. The CDR3 DNA follows: TGCGCCAGCAGCCCCAGGGGGGCTGGAAACACCATATATTTT. This translates into CASSPRGAGNTIYF.

CDR3 protein: CASSLTIRDEQFF. DNA for the CDR3: TGTGCCAGCAGCTTAACGATCCGGGATGAGCAGTTCTTC. This rearrangement joins TRBV7-3 to TRBJ2-1; D not certain. Germline-derived CDR1 and CDR2 are SGHTA and FQGTGA. CDR3 size: 13 residues. V lost 0 bases and J 8 bases, leaving 8 bases between the germline ends.

The genes are TRBV5-6 and TRBJ2-5; TRBD2 is a possible D gene (5 bases). The CDR3 totals 14 residues. The germline V gene has CDR1 SGHDT and CDR2 YYEEEE. The ends were cut back, 0 bases at V and 2 bases at J, with 8 bases in the middle. In nucleotides, the CDR3 is TGTGCCAGCAGCTTGGCAGCGGCTCAAGAGACCCAGTACTTC. Translating gives CASSLAAAQETQYF.

The table lists this clone with a few counts. The chain carries TRBV18 and TRBJ1-5; weak D call: TRBD1 (5 bases). Trimming took 3 bases from V and 5 from J, leaving 17 bases between them. The CDR3 length is 16 residues. The V gene's germline CDR1 is KGHSH and CDR2 LQKENI. CDR3 sequence: CASSPKTLTRDQPQHF. The CDR3 DNA reads TGTGCCAGCTCACCGAAGACGCTTACCAGGGATCAGCCCCAGCATTTT.

The chain uses TRBV18 and TRBJ2-6; D remains ambiguous. The CDR3 runs to 16 residues. The V end lost 0 bases, the J end lost 0 bases, and 6 bases lay between the germline ends. CDR1 is KGHSH, CDR2 LQKENI, per germline. The CDR3 region is CASSPPGSSGANVLTF. DNA for the CDR3: TGTGCCAGCTCACCACCCGGGTCCTCTGGGGCCAACGTCCTGACTTTC.

In its sample, this clone was seen a few times. This chain joins TRBV4-1 and TRBJ1-2, with 7 bases that match TRBD1. The CDR3 consists of 13 residues. V gave up 4 bases and J gave up 6 bases; unmatched junction bases: 5. CDR1 is MGHRA, CDR2 YSYEKL, per germline. CDR3 protein: CASSRLTGDGYTF. The CDR3 nucleotides are TGCGCCAGCAGCCGTCTCACAGGGGATGGCTACACCTTC.

The V gene is TRBV19, the J gene TRBJ1-1; 7 nucleotides line up with TRBD1. There are 13 residues in the CDR3. Losses at the gene ends were 1 base for V and 8 bases for J; bases not matched to a gene: 4. CDR1 is LNHDA and CDR2 is SQIVND in the germline V gene (reference sequence). CDR3: CASSIGTGVEAFF. The CDR3 DNA is TGTGCCAGTAGTATAGGAACAGGGGTCGAAGCTTTCTTT.

The chain links TRBV19 to TRBJ2-1, with 7 bases matching TRBD2. Unmatched junction bases numbered 10, after V lost 6 bases and J lost 5 bases. This CDR3 spans 15 amino acids. Germline V lookup: CDR1 LNHDA, CDR2 SQIVND (reference sequence). CDR3 DNA sequence: TGTGCCAGTAGCTTCGGGGGGAGAACCAACAATGAGCAGTTCTTC. Its translation is CASSFGGRTNNEQFF. Together with reference TRBV19 and TRBJ2-1, the CDR3 gives the full variable domain: DGGITQSPKYLFRKEGQNVTLSCEQNLNHDAMYWYRQDPGQGLRLIYYSQIVNDFQKGDIAEGYSVSREKKESFPLTVTSAQKNPTAFYLCASSFGGRTNNEQFFGPGTRLTVL.